This passage covers 23 T cell receptor beta chains from one sample sequenced in a study of blood T cell repertoires in COVID-19. The data were produced by immunoSEQ multiplex PCR, yet TCRdb's version contains in-frame clones alone and is incomplete. The profile shows 200,000 to 250,000 clones, approximately 81% of them singletons. The sample comprised PBMCs or T cells enriched from blood (not recorded which). Receptors originate from a man aged 35-49 years who had recovered from COVID-19.

The genes are TRBV21-1 and TRBJ1-3; the table's D call of TRBD1 was not tested on the DNA. TRBV21-1 is an annotated pseudogene. This CDR3 has 16 residues. Written as DNA, the CDR3 is TGTGCCAGCAGCAAAAGGACAGACCTCTCTGGAAACACCATATATTTT. This codes for CASSKRTDLSGNTIYF.

As regards this clone: Within the sample, other DNA sequences also encode this same CDR3. The chain carries TRBV30 and TRBJ1-5, with 9 nucleotides matching TRBD1. V shed 0 bases and J 4 bases; nucleotides not matched to a gene: 4. The CDR3 runs to 15 residues. Germline-derived CDR1 and CDR2 are GTSNPN and SVGIG (reference sequence). CDR3 in DNA: TGTGCCTGGAGTGTAAGGGGGACAGGGAATCAGCCCCAGCATTTT. It translates to CAWSVRGTGNQPQHF.

The chain has TRBV13 and TRBJ1-2, with D possibly being TRBD1 (6 bases). Trimming cost V 5 bases and J 3 bases, with 19 bases left between them. The CDR3 is 16 residues long. The germline V gene encodes CDR1 PRHDT and CDR2 FYEKMQ (reference sequence). CDR3 amino acids: CASSERWGTGHYGYTF. CDR3 DNA sequence: TGTGCCAGCAGCGAACGGTGGGGAACAGGGCACTATGGCTACACCTTC. The variable domain in full, completed from reference TRBV13 and TRBJ1-2, reads AAGVIQSPRHLIKEKRETATLKCYPIPRHDTVYWYQQGPGQDPQFLISFYEKMQSDKGSIPDRFSAQQFSDYHSELNMSSLELGDSALYFCASSERWGTGHYGYTFGSGTRLTVV.

This chain connects TRBV27 to TRBJ1-5; D unclear. V lost 2 bases to trimming and J lost 0 bases, with 8 bases between them. The CDR3 sequence is 15 residues long. The germline gives CDR1 MNHEY, CDR2 SMNVEV (reference sequence). The DNA for the CDR3 is TGTGCCAGCAGTTTACAGATTTATAGCAATCAGCCCCAGCATTTT. This sequence encodes CASSLQIYSNQPQHF.

The J gene is TRBJ2-3, the V gene TRBV2; D is possibly TRBD2 (5 bases). This CDR3 is 15 amino acids long. V shed 5 bases and J shed 2 bases, with 14 bases lying between them. Germline-derived CDR1 and CDR2 are SNHLY and FYNNEI. DNA for the CDR3: TGTGCCAGCAGTCAAACCGGACTGTACACAGATACGCAGTATTTT. Translation gives CASSQTGLYTDTQYF.

V and J are TRBV4-3 and TRBJ2-7; 9 nucleotides agree with TRBD1. In germline, CDR1 is LGHNA, CDR2 YSLEER. This CDR3 has 17 amino acids. Trimming removed 2 bases from V and 1 base from J; junction bases left unmatched: 9. The CDR3 region has the DNA TGCGCCAGCAGCCAATCCTCCTCCGGGACAGGGTCCTACGAGCAGTACTTC. Protein: CASSQSSSGTGSYEQYF.

The rearrangement links TRBV14 to TRBJ1-2, with TRBD1 matching 8 bases. Losses at the gene ends were 6 bases for V and 2 bases for J; bases not matched to a gene: 5. This CDR3 comprises 14 residues. Per germline, CDR1 SGHDN and CDR2 FVKESK. The CDR3 here is CASSRQGNNYGYTF. CDR3 nucleotide sequence: TGTGCCAGCAGTAGACAGGGGAACAACTATGGCTACACCTTC.

CDR3 sequence (DNA): TGTGCCAGCAGTTACTCGACAGTCTATGGCTACACCTTC. This codes for CASSYSTVYGYTF. The genes are TRBV6-5 and TRBJ1-2; D may be TRBD1 (5 bases). CDR1 and CDR2 (germline): MNHEY, SVGAGI. This CDR3 spans 13 amino acids. V gave up 0 bases and J gave up 4 bases, with 6 bases separating them.

This clone showed up just a few times. The genes are TRBV18 and TRBJ1-2; D is unresolved. The CDR3 totals 16 residues. The germline gives CDR1 KGHSH, CDR2 LQKENI. V was clipped by 6 bases and J by 3 bases, with 20 bases between them. The CDR3 bases are TGTGCCAGCTCCAACGAGGCGGCTCAATCATACTATGGCTACACCTTC. It is translated as CASSNEAAQSYYGYTF.

The gene calls are TRBV6-1 and TRBJ1-5; TRBD1 agrees at 9 bases. The V and J ends lost 2 bases and 7 bases, in that order; junction bases with no gene match: 9. The CDR3 spans 16 residues. CDR1 MNHNS and CDR2 SASEGT come from the germline V gene. The chain's CDR3 is CASSERLGQGLQPQHF. Here the CDR3 DNA reads TGTGCCAGCAGTGAAAGGTTGGGACAGGGTCTCCAGCCCCAGCATTTT.

CDR3 coding DNA: TGTGCCAGCAGAATCGAACTTTACTCTGGAAACACCATATATTTT. Translated, it gives CASRIELYSGNTIYF. The genes are TRBV2 and TRBJ1-3; D gene uncertain. The CDR3 totals 15 residues. Germline CDR1 SNHLY, CDR2 FYNNEI. V lost 6 bases, J lost 0 bases, and 12 bases lay in between.

There are a few counts of this clone. The J gene is TRBJ1-4, the V gene TRBV4-1; the D is unclear. The V end was cut by 0 bases, the J end by 7 bases, with 6 bases between. The CDR3 length is 13 residues. CDR1 and CDR2 from the germline V gene are MGHRA and YSYEKL. CDR3 sequence: CASSQDLSEKLFF. The CDR3 DNA reads as TGCGCCAGCAGCCAAGATTTGAGTGAAAAACTGTTTTTT.

V usage is TRBV30 and J usage is TRBJ2-1, with D perhaps matching TRBD2 (6 bases). Germline CDR1 GTSNPN, CDR2 SVGIG (reference sequence). This CDR3 is built from 15 residues. V lost 2 bases and J lost 10, with 21 bases in between. In nucleotides, the CDR3 is TGTGCCTGGAGTCATGACACGGGACTCCGGTTGGAGCAGTTCTTC. Its translation: CAWSHDTGLRLEQFF.

The CDR3: CASSTTTNTGELFF. The CDR3 region has the DNA TGTGCCAGCAGCACCACTACGAACACCGGGGAGCTGTTTTTT. The V and J genes are TRBV7-9 and TRBJ2-2, with unresolved D. V dropped 5 bases and J dropped 0 bases, with 7 bases sitting between them. The CDR3 spans 14 residues. The germline V gene encodes CDR1 SEHNR and CDR2 FQNEAQ (reference sequence).

In DNA, the CDR3 is TGTGCCGCGGGGGGGACGAGCTCTGGGGCCAACGTCCTGACTTTC. It yields the protein CAAGGTSSGANVLTF. The chain links TRBV19 to TRBJ2-6, with 9 bases fitting TRBD2. Germline V gives CDR1 LNHDA, CDR2 SQIVND (reference sequence). CDR3 length: 15 residues. Trimming removed 11 bases from V and 0 bases from J; junction bases left unmatched: 5.

The chain combines TRBV27 with TRBJ2-1, with D possibly being TRBD1 (6 bases). This CDR3 spans 14 amino acids. Germline V gene sequence: CDR1 MNHEY, CDR2 SMNVEV (reference sequence). V was shortened by 5 bases and J by 0 bases, with 8 bases between the two germline ends. CDR3 DNA sequence: TGTGCCAGCAGTCTAGGGGGCTCCTACAATGAGCAGTTCTTC. Its translation is CASSLGGSYNEQFF.

The V and J genes are TRBV6-5 and TRBJ1-2, with a possible D match to TRBD1 (5 bases). The CDR3 totals 13 residues. V was pared by 6 bases and J by 6 bases, with 14 bases between. Germline V lookup: CDR1 MNHEY, CDR2 SVGAGI. DNA for the CDR3: TGTGCCAGCAGCCACCCCGGGGGAAATGGCTACACCTTC. Translation gives CASSHPGGNGYTF.

The chain has TRBV19 and TRBJ1-4; 9 bases line up with TRBD1. The CDR3 runs 17 residues. In germline, CDR1 is LNHDA, CDR2 SQIVND (reference sequence). V was clipped by 4 bases and J by 7 bases; unmatched bases: 13. The CDR3 reads CASSSIGTGTFGEKLFF. CDR3 DNA: TGTGCCAGTAGTAGTATTGGGACAGGGACGTTCGGTGAAAAACTGTTTTTT.

The genes are TRBV4-1 and TRBJ1-2; 10 positions agree with TRBD1. After removal of 1 base from V and 0 bases from J, the junction contained 5 bases not matched to a gene. The CDR3 length is 17 residues. Per germline, CDR1 MGHRA and CDR2 YSYEKL. The CDR3 sequence is CASSQVLGQGANYGYTF. In nucleotides, the CDR3 is TGCGCCAGCAGCCAAGTTTTAGGACAGGGGGCTAACTATGGCTACACCTTC.

CDR3 region: CASSLNPGQAQSYGYTF. CDR3 bases: TGTGCCAGTAGCCTTAATCCGGGACAGGCACAATCCTATGGCTACACCTTC. The chain employs TRBV19 and TRBJ1-2; 8 bases are a match to TRBD1. V was pared by 6 bases and J by 4 bases, with 16 bases of the junction left unmatched. Germline V lookup: CDR1 LNHDA, CDR2 SQIVND (reference sequence). The CDR3 has 17 amino acids.

J is TRBJ1-3 and V is TRBV5-1; D is unresolved. V gave up 4 bases and J gave up 0 bases, with 5 bases separating them. CDR3 length: 13 amino acids. The germline CDR1 and CDR2 sequences are SGHRS and YFSETQ. Written as DNA, the CDR3 is TGCGCCAGCAGCCGGGACTCTGGAAACACCATATATTTT. It codes for CASSRDSGNTIYF.

This sequence joins TRBV7-9 and TRBJ1-1; 7 bases fit TRBD1. The CDR3 is 14 amino acids. Looked up from germline, CDR1 is SEHNR and CDR2 is FQNEAQ (reference sequence). Trimming removed 6 bases from V and 2 bases from J; junction bases left unmatched: 6. The CDR3 sequence is CASSRDSLNTEAFF. The CDR3, as DNA: TGTGCCAGCAGTCGGGACAGCCTAAACACTGAAGCTTTCTTT.

This chain's CDR3 is CASSPLLAGPADEQFF. In nucleotides, the CDR3 is TGTGCCAGCAGCCCTCTCCTAGCGGGGCCCGCCGATGAGCAGTTCTTC. The chain couples TRBV3-1 (or the pseudogene TRBV3-2) to TRBJ2-1; 9 nucleotides agree with TRBD2. The CDR3 is 16 residues long. Germline V gene data show CDR1 as LGHDT and CDR2 as YNNKEL (reference sequence). Unmatched junction bases numbered 12, after V lost 4 bases and J lost 8 bases.